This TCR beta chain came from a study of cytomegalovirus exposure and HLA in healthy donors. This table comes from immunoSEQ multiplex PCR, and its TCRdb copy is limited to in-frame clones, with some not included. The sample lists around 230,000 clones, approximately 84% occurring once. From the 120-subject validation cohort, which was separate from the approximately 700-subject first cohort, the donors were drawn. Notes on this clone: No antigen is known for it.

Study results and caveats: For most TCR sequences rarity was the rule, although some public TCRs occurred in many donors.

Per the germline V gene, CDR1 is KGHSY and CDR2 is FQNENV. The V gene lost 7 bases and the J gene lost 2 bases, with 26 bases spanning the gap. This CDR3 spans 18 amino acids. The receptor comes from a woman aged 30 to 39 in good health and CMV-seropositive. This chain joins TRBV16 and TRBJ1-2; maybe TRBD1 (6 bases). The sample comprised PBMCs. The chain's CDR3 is CASNPPRGGGRNNYGYTF. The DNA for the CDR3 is TGTGCCAGCAACCCGCCACGCGGGGGGGGCAGGAACAACTATGGCTACACCTTC.